This TCR beta chain stems from a study of CD8+CD57+ T cells in acquired aplastic anemia. As for the study in general: Sorted CD4+ and CD8+ cells gave a mean 3.2 ug DNA, range roughly 0.18 to 27.4 ug. Study results and limitations: Patients were compared with controls for CD8+ Simpson's diversity, and no significant difference emerged. Found in both controls and patients were around 31 CD8+ CDR3 sequences.

This CDR3 comprises 16 residues. Trimming stripped 2 bases from V and 5 bases from J, with 18 bases between. CDR1 and CDR2 (germline): SEHNR, FQNEAQ (reference sequence). CDR3 and TCR beta VDJ profiling relied on a genomic DNA template. TCRdb ran MiXCR on the reads and lists one entry per CDR3 protein. The data show 120,000 or so distinct CDR3 sequences, approximately 40% seen once. Sequenced patients had shown CD8+CD57+ cell expansion by flow cytometry. This clonotype has a count of ten or more. Antigen specificity is unknown. The genes are TRBV7-9 and TRBJ1-2; D uncertain. Sequencing was done on a sample of sorted CD4+, CD8+, or CD8+CD57+ T cells (not recorded which) from PBMCs. This TCR came from a human donor with aplastic anemia. This CDR3 is CASSLLAAGRGYGYTF. In DNA form, the CDR3 reads TGTGCCAGCAGCTTACTAGCGGCAGGTCGCGGGTATGGCTACACCTTC.